The T cell receptor beta chain under discussion was sequenced for a study of T-cell memory formation after mild COVID-19. The TCR alpha and TCR beta cDNA libraries, bearing sample barcodes and UMIs, were generated by 5'RACE using constant-segment primers. TCRdb reprocessed the 5' RACE reads via MiXCR and lists one record per CDR3 protein. The repertoire holds tens of thousands of distinct CDR3 sequences, with 20% to 30% as singletons. Study-level points and caveats: Cross-reactive memory apparently joined, as some responding clones appeared in pre-infection memory.

There are 13 residues in the CDR3. Trimming cost V 3 bases and J 0 bases, with 2 bases left between them. The germline gives CDR1 ENHRY, CDR2 SYGVKD. This clonotype was seen a handful of times. Its antigen is still unknown. The chain is built from TRBV10-3 and TRBJ2-2; D is unresolved. What was sequenced was PBMCs or a T cell subset sorted from them (not recorded which). This sequence originates from a man between 18 and 29 years old who had mild COVID-19 (a few samples of this study predate the infection). Cell type and time point are not known. The CDR3 DNA reads TGTGCCATCAGTGAACCGAACACCGGGGAGCTGTTTTTT. Translation gives CAISEPNTGELFF.